This paragraph covers one T cell receptor (beta chain) sequence. These data belong to a study of blood T cell repertoires in COVID-19. Across the study: The United States, Italy and Spain were the sources of the acute and convalescent COVID-19 samples.

Profiling relied on immunoSEQ multiplex PCR, and the TCRdb table lists in-frame clones only, not all of them. The table includes about 370,000 clones, more than 70% detected once. The CDR3 loop spans 12 amino acids. Germline CDR1 LGHDT, CDR2 YNNKEL (reference sequence). V lost 7 bases, J lost 6 bases, and 3 bases stayed unmatched. J is TRBJ2-3 and V is TRBV3-1 (or the pseudogene TRBV3-2); 8 nucleotides agree with TRBD2. Sequences were obtained from peripheral blood. The source of this sequence is a woman between 25 and 40 years old with COVID-19, enrolled during active disease. For the CDR3, the DNA is TGTGCCAGCATTGGCGGGGGGGATACGCAGTATTTT. This sequence encodes CASIGGGDTQYF.